What follows is one T cell receptor beta chain and its context. From RNA, the CDR3 regions of TCR beta chains were amplified and sequenced. HTBI-primed RT-PCR formed the first round, and a multiplex PCR formed the second. Using its own MiXCR run on the multiplex PCR reads, TCRdb lists one record per CDR3 protein. The table has over 650,000 distinct CDR3 sequences, more than 40% seen once; the top ten hold more than 3%. Germline loops: CDR1 SGHTA, CDR2 FQGNSA. V gave up 6 bases and J gave up 7 bases, with 15 bases separating them. The CDR3 totals 14 residues. In this cohort, patients with other autoimmune diseases, uncontrolled infections, pregnancy or lactation were excluded. This sample stems from a study of Graves' ophthalmopathy and Graves' hyperthyroidism.

J is TRBJ1-4 and V is TRBV7-2; D not certain. Sequencing was carried out using peripheral blood. The receptor comes from an adult man with Graves' ophthalmopathy. CDR3 in DNA: TGTGCCAGCAGATTCCGTCCTACGACTGAAAAACTGTTTTTT. It encodes CASRFRPTTEKLFF.